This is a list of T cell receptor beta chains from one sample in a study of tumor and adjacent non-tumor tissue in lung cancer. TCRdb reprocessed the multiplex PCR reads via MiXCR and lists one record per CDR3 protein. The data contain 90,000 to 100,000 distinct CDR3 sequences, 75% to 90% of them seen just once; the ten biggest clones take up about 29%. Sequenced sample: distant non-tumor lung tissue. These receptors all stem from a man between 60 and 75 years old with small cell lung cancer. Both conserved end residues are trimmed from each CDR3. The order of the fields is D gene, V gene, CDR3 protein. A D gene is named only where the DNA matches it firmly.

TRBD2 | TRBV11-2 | TKSPLAGASYNEQF
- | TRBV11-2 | ASNRDRRETEH
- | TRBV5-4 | TSSLRSGEDTHY
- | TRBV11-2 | AGSLDRLARVKHF
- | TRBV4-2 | ASSQGLRASTGELF
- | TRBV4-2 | ASNQSLPGLLSNT
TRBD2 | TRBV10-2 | ASSESGASGTRSGANVLT
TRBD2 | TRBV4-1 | ASSLTRRGNEQY
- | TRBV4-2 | ASSQGSSQETQY
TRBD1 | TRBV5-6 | AGSLAPGTANTEAY
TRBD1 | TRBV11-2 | ASSLKGQWEAF
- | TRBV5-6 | PSGFDRINEQF
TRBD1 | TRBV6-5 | VSSYRAGGADTQY
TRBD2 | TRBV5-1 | TSSGRSQETQY
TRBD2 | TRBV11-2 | ASSLEAGVHTQY
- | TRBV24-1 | ATSWIKKDTEAF
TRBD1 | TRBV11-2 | ASYDRDNYGYT
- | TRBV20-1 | SASRDGGNTEAF
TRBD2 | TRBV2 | ASTAWTSGSADNEQL
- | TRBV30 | AWSDPGGYTGTF
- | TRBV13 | ASSLGLVSRSYTQY
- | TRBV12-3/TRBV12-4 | ASSLSHGSTGELF
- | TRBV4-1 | ASSQGSGGGETQY
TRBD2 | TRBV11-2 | ASSLLVGGPDTQY
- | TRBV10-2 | ARCETGQGGQF
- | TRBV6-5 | VRSYRAQAVYNEQF
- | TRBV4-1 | ASSQAMRGADSYEQY
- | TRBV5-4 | ASRLEPSNYGYT
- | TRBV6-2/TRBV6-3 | ASSLAPSSNTVELF
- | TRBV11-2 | ASSLVTAHSSYNDQF
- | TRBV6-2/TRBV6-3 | ASSYSNHGWAEDTQY
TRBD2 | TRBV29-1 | SVVILAGGTDTQY
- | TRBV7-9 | ASNGLVGTEAF
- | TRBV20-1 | SAPGLATGGLYNEQF
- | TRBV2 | ASSAWSWETQY
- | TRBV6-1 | ASSRSMGPRNTGELF
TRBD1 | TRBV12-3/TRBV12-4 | ASNFMDREETQY
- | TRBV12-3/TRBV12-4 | ASNPWKTRAGWGTDTQY